This TCR beta chain stems from a study of control samples from healthy donors and cancer patients. The method was immunoSEQ multiplex PCR; TCRdb's version includes in-frame clones alone and lacks a portion of them. Counted here are approximately 210,000 clones, roughly nine tenths occurring once; the ten biggest clones make up approximately 1.8%. The source is a young man in good health. Sequenced sample: blood.

CDR3 protein: CASSYPGLGNEQFF. The DNA of the CDR3 is TGTGCCAGCAGTTACCCGGGACTAGGGAATGAGCAGTTCTTC. The V gene is TRBV6-2 or TRBV6-3, the J gene TRBJ2-1, with TRBD2 identical over 8 bases. V dropped 2 bases and J dropped 7; count of bases not matched to a gene: 4. Germline CDR1 MNHEY, CDR2 SVGEGT. The CDR3 loop spans 14 amino acids.